This TCR beta chain was recovered during a study of blood T cell repertoires in COVID-19. For the study at large: The samples span acute and convalescent COVID-19 from the United States, Italy and Spain.

The V gene lost 5 bases and the J gene lost 5 bases, with 21 bases spanning the gap. In germline, CDR1 is LNHDA, CDR2 SQIVND (reference sequence). The length of the CDR3 is 16 residues. The study drew participants aged about 18 to 95 years from 20 to 30 US areas. Within the 2 weeks before study entry, each person in the exposed group met a COVID-19 case. The method was immunoSEQ multiplex PCR; TCRdb's version includes in-frame clones alone and lacks a portion of them. Of some 270,000 clones listed, over 70% are singletons. The sample taken for sequencing was PBMCs or T cells enriched from blood (not recorded which). The receptor was derived from a woman aged 40 to 50 who had been exposed to COVID-19. This chain links TRBV19 with TRBJ1-1; perhaps TRBD1 as D (6 bases). This CDR3 is CASSPYRQGHETEAFF. The CDR3 DNA follows: TGTGCCAGTAGTCCCTACCGCCAGGGGCACGAGACTGAAGCTTTCTTT.